The entry below describes one T cell receptor beta chain. The method was immunoSEQ multiplex PCR; TCRdb's version includes in-frame clones alone and lacks a portion of them. The data contain 90,000 to 150,000 clones, around 80% of them singletons. Trimming took 6 bases from V and 5 from J, leaving 11 bases between them. CDR1 is SGHTA and CDR2 is FQGNSA in the germline V gene. The CDR3 contains 13 residues. The sample comes from a study of blood T cell repertoires in COVID-19. Study in general: The study drew acute and convalescent COVID-19 samples from the United States, Italy and Spain. In each case, the material was cDNA or gDNA derived from T cells, B-cell-depleted T cells, or PBMCs.

Specimen: peripheral blood. This TCR was sampled from a woman of 80 years or more with acute or convalescent COVID-19. The genes are TRBV7-2 and TRBJ1-5; D is perhaps TRBD1 (5 bases). CDR3 in DNA: TGTGCCAGCAGTTCTGGACATGATCAGCCCCAGCATTTT. It yields the protein CASSSGHDQPQHF.